The 14 T cell receptor beta chains below come from one sample, sequenced in a study of regulatory T cells in long-lasting Graves disease. Time point denoted: persistent/refractory GD, antithyroid drugs over 5 years with positive TRAb. Researchers made the TCR library from RNA that was extracted from PBMCs. Both iRepertoire HTBI primers and Arm-PCR of CDR3 regions were used to build the TCR beta libraries. A single record per CDR3 protein comes from TCRdb applying MiXCR to the multiplex PCR reads. The sample has approximately 690,000 distinct CDR3 sequences, about 30% seen once. This specimen consisted of peripheral blood mononuclear cells (PBMCs), obtained when the disease was refractory, from a patient treated with antithyroid drugs. The receptor source for this set is a female donor with Graves disease.

Note on this clonotype: A much larger clone lies one base from this, so it may be a read error. The chain combines TRBV28 with TRBJ1-2, with unresolved D. V was cut by 7 bases and J by 8 bases, with 14 bases left in between. This CDR3 is 12 amino acids long. Germline CDR1 reads MDHEN; CDR2 reads SYDVKM. The CDR3 coding sequence is TGTGCCAGCATGGGAGGGAATGGAGGCTACACCTTC. Protein product: CASMGGNGGYTF.

A note on this clonotype: This clone may be a read error of a much larger clone one base away. J is TRBJ1-1 and V is TRBV6-2 or TRBV6-3; 7 positions match TRBD1. Germline CDR1 reads MNHEY; CDR2 reads SVGEGT. Trimming at V came to 1 base and at J to 7 bases, leaving 9 bases not matched to a gene. There are 15 residues in the CDR3. This CDR3 is CASSYYAPGGIEAFF. CDR3 nucleotides: TGTGCCAGCAGTTACTACGCCCCAGGGGGGATTGAAGCTTTCTTT.

V and J are TRBV12-5 and TRBJ2-1; no clear D gene. CDR3 length: 11 residues. Trimming removed 5 bases at V and 2 bases at J, with 1 base between. CDR1 and CDR2 from the germline V gene are LGHNT and FRNRAP. CDR3 bases: TGTGCTAGTGGTCCCTACAATGAGCAGTTCTTC. Translation: CASGPYNEQFF.

The DNA of the CDR3 is TGTGCCAGCAGCCAAGTGTCAGGGTGGGAAGAGACCCAGTACTTC. Encoded protein: CASSQVSGWEETQYF. The chain joins TRBV3-1 to TRBJ2-5, with D perhaps matching TRBD1 (5 bases). This CDR3 spans 15 amino acids. Germline assignment: CDR1 LGHDT and CDR2 YNNKEL (reference sequence). V gave up 1 base and J gave up 3 bases, with 12 bases separating them.

This clonotype has at least ten counts. The chain employs TRBV30 and TRBJ1-2; 7 bases line up with TRBD1. The ends lost 1 base at V and 3 bases at J; junction bases unmatched: 2. Germline loops: CDR1 GTSNPN, CDR2 SVGIG (reference sequence). This CDR3 is built from 13 residues. DNA of the CDR3: TGTGCCTGGAGTGAAACAGGGGACTATGGCTACACCTTC. It translates to CAWSETGDYGYTF.

The chain uses TRBV7-9 and TRBJ1-1; no definite D call. Trimming left V 5 bases short and J 1 base short, with 14 bases between. Looked up from germline, CDR1 is SEHNR and CDR2 is FQNEAQ (reference sequence). The CDR3 spans 15 residues. CDR3 in DNA: TGTGCCAGCAGCCGCGACATGAGGCCGAACACTGAAGCTTTCTTT. Amino acids: CASSRDMRPNTEAFF. The whole variable domain, remainder taken from reference TRBV7-9 and TRBJ1-1, is DTGVSQNPRHKITKRGQNVTFRCDPISEHNRLYWYRQTLGQGPEFLTYFQNEAQLEKSRLLSDRFSAERPKGSFSTLEIQRTEQGDSAMYLCASSRDMRPNTEAFFGQGTRLTVV.

The chain couples TRBV11-2 to TRBJ2-7; maybe TRBD2 (7 bases). The CDR3 contains 16 residues. The V gene's germline CDR1 is SGHAT and CDR2 FQNNGV. V lost 0 bases and J lost 0, with 12 bases in between. The CDR3 here is CASSLEGGGRSYEQYF. DNA for the CDR3: TGTGCCAGCAGCTTAGAAGGGGGGGGCCGCTCCTACGAGCAGTACTTC.

The V and J genes are TRBV19 and TRBJ1-5; unclear D gene. In germline, CDR1 is LNHDA, CDR2 SQIVND (reference sequence). The V gene lost 3 bases and the J gene lost 2 bases, with 11 bases spanning the gap. The CDR3 loop spans 15 amino acids. CDR3 nucleotides: TGTGCCAGTAGTATCCCATCCCAAGGCAATCAGCCCCAGCATTTT. This encodes CASSIPSQGNQPQHF.

This clonotype was counted between two and nine times. This sequence joins TRBV6-1 and TRBJ1-1; no definite D call. With 6 bases removed from V and 1 base from J, the gap between germline ends came to 9 bases. CDR1 and CDR2 (germline): MNHNS, SASEGT. There are 13 residues in the CDR3. CDR3 DNA sequence: TGTGCCAGCAGGAGATCAAGGAACACTGAAGCTTTCTTT. Translated: CASRRSRNTEAFF.

There are many counts of this clonotype. The J gene is TRBJ1-1, the V gene TRBV3-1; D perhaps matches TRBD1 (5 bases). V gave up 1 base and J gave up 7 bases, with 10 bases separating them. The CDR3 sequence is 13 residues long. From germline, CDR1 is LGHDT and CDR2 YNNKEL (reference sequence). The chain's CDR3 is CASSQGKGLEAFF. The CDR3 bases are TGTGCCAGCAGCCAAGGAAAGGGGCTTGAAGCTTTCTTT.

The chain links TRBV7-6 to TRBJ1-5; D call uncertain. CDR1 and CDR2 (germline): SGHVS, FNYEAQ. The V gene lost 5 bases and the J gene lost 0 bases, with 11 bases spanning the gap. The CDR3 extends over 15 amino acids. The CDR3 region has the DNA TGTGCCAGCAGCCCAGCTGCAGGTAGCAATCAGCCCCAGCATTTT. Its translation is CASSPAAGSNQPQHF.

This chain joins TRBV19 and TRBJ1-1, with D uncertain. The germline CDR1 and CDR2 sequences are LNHDA and SQIVND (reference sequence). The CDR3 has 13 amino acids. The V end was cut by 7 bases, the J end by 8 bases, with 17 bases between. The CDR3 is CASTDTPPVEAFF. CDR3 nucleotide sequence: TGTGCCAGTACCGATACCCCGCCCGTGGAAGCTTTCTTT.

This clonotype was detected ten times or more. The V gene is TRBV7-8, the J gene TRBJ1-1; D is undetermined. Germline CDR1 and CDR2: SGHVS and FQNEAQ. The CDR3 contains 14 residues. V was shortened by 5 bases and J by 0 bases, with 10 bases between the two germline ends. The CDR3 loop is CASSITTVNTEAFF. Here the CDR3 DNA reads TGTGCCAGCAGCATAACAACGGTGAACACTGAAGCTTTCTTT.

This clonotype was seen repeatedly, ten times or more. The rearrangement links TRBV12-3 or TRBV12-4 to TRBJ2-7; possibly TRBD1 for D (6 bases). V lost 7 bases to trimming and J lost 1 base, with 11 bases between them. The length of the CDR3 is 13 residues. DNA for the CDR3: TGTGCCAGCACCAGGGACATTTCCTACGAGCAGTACTTC. This codes for CASTRDISYEQYF.